The present T cell receptor (beta chain) was sequenced within a study of blood T cell repertoires in COVID-19. Overall study: Samples of COVID-19 (acute and convalescent) were obtained from the United States, Italy and Spain. PBMCs, B-cell-depleted T cells, or T cells provided the cDNA or gDNA that made up the material.

CDR1 is SGHTA and CDR2 is FQGNSA in the germline V gene. V lost 5 bases and J lost 1; bases outside the gene matches: 7. The CDR3 totals 16 residues. In the source study's methods: Estimated nucleated cell counts came from reference gene primer amplification. Data came from immunoSEQ multiplex PCR; TCRdb stores just in-frame clones and leaves some out. The V and J calls and the clone size are those of that table, but D and trimming were determined from the DNA. In the table there are more than 45,000 clones, around 76% of which are singletons. This sequence originates from a human donor in a cohort sampled during active COVID-19. Sequencing was done on a sample of peripheral blood. The chain carries TRBV7-2 and TRBJ1-4; 7 bases are shared with TRBD1. The DNA of the CDR3 is TGTGCCAGCAGCCTACGAGACAGGGAAACTAATGAAAAACTGTTTTTT. Protein product: CASSLRDRETNEKLFF.